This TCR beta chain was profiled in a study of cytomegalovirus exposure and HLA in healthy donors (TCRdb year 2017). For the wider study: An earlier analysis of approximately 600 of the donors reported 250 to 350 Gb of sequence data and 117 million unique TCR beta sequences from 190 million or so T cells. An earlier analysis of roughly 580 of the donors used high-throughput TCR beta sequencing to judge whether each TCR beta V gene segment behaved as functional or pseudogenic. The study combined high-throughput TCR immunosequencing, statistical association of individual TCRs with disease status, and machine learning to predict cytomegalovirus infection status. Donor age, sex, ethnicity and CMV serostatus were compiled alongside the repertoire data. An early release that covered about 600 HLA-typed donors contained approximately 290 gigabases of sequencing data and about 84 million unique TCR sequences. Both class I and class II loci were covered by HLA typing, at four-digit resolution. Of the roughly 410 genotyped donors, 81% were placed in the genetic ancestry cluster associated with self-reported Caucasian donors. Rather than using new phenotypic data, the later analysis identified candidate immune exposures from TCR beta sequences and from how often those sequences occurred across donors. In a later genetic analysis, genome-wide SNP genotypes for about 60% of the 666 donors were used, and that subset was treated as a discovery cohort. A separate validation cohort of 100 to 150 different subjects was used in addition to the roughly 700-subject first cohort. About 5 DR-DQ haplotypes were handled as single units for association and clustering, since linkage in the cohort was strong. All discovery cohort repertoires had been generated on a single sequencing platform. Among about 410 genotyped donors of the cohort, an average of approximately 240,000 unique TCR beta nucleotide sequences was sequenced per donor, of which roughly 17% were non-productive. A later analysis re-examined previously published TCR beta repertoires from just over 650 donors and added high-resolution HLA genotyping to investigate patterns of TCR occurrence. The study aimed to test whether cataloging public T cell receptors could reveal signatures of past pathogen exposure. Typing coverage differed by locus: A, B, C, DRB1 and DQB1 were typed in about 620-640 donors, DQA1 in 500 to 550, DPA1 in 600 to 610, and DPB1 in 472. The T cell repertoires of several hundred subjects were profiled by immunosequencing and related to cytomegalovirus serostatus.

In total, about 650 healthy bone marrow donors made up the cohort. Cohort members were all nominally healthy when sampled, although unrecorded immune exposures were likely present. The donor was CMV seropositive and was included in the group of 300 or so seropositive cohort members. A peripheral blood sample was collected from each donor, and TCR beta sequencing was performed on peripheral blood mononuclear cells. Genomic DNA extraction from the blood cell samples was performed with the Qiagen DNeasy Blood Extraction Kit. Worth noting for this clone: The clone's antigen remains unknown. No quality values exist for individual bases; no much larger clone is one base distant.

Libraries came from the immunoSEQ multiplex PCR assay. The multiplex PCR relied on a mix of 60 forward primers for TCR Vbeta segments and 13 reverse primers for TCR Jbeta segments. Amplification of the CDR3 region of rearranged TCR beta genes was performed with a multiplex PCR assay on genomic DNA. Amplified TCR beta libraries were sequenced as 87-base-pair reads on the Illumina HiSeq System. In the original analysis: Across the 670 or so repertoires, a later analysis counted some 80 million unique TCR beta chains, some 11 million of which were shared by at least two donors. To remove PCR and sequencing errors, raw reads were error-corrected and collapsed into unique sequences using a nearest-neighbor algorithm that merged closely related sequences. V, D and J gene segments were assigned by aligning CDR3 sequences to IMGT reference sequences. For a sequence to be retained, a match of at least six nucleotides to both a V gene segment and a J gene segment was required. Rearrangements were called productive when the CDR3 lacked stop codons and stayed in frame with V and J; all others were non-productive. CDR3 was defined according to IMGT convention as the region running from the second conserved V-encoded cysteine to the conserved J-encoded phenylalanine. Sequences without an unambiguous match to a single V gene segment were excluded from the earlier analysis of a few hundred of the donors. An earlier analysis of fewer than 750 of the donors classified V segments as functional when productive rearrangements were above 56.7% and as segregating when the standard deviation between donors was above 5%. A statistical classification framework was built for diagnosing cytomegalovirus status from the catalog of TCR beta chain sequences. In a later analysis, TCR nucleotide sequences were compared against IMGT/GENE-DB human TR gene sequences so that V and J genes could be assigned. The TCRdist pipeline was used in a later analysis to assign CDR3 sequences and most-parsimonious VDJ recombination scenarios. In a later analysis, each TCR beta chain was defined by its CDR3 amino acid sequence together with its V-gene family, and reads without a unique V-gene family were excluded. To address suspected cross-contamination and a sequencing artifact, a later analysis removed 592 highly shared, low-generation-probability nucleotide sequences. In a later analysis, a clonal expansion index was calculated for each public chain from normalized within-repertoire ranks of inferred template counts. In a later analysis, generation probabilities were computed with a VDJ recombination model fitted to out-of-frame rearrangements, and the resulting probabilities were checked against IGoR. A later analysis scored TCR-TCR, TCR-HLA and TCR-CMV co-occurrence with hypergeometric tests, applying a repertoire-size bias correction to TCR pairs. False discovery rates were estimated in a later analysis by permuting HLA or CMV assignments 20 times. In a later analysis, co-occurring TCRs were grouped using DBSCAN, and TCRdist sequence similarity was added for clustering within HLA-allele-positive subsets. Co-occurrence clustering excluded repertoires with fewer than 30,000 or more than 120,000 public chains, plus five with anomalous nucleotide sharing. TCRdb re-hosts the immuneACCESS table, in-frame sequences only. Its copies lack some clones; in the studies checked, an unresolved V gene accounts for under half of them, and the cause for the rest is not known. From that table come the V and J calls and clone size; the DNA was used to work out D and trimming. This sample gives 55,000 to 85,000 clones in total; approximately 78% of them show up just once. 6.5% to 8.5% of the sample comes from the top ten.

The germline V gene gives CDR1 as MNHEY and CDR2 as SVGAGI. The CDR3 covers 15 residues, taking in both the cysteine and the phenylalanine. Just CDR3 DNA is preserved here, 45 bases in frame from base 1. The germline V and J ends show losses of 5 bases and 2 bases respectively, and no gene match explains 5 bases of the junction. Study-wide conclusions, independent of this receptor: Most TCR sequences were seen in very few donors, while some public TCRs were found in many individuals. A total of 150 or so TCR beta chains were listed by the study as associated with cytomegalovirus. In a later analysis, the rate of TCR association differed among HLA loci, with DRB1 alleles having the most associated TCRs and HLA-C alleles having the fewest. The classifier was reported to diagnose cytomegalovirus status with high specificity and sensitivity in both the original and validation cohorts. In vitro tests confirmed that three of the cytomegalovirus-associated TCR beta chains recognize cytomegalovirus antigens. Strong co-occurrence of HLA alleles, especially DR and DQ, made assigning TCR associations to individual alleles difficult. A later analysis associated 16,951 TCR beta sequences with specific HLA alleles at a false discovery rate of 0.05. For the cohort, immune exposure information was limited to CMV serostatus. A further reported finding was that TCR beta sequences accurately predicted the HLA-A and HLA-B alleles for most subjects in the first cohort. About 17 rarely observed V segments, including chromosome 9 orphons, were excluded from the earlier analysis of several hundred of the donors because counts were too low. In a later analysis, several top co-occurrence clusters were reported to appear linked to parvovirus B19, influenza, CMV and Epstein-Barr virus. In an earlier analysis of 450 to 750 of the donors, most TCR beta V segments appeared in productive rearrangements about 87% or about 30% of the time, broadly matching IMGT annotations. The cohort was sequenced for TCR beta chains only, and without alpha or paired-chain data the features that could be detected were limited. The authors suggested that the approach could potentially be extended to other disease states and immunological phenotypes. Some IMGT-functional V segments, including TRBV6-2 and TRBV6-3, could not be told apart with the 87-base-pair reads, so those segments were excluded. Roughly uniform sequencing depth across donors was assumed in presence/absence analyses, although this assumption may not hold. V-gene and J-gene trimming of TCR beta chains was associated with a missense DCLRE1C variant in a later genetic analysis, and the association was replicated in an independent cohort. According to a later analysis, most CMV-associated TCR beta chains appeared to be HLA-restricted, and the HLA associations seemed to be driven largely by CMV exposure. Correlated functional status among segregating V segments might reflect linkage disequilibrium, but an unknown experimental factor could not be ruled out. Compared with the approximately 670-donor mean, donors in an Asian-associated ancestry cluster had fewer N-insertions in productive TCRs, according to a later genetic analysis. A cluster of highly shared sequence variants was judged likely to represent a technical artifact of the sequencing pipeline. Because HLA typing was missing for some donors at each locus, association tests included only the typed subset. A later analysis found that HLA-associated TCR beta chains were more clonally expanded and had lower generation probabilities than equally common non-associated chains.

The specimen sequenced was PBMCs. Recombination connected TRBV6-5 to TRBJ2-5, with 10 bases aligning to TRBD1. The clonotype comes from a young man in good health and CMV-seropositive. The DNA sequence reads TGTGCCAGCAGTCGCGACAGGGGGCCTCAAGAGACCCAGTACTTC. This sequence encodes CASSRDRGPQETQYF.